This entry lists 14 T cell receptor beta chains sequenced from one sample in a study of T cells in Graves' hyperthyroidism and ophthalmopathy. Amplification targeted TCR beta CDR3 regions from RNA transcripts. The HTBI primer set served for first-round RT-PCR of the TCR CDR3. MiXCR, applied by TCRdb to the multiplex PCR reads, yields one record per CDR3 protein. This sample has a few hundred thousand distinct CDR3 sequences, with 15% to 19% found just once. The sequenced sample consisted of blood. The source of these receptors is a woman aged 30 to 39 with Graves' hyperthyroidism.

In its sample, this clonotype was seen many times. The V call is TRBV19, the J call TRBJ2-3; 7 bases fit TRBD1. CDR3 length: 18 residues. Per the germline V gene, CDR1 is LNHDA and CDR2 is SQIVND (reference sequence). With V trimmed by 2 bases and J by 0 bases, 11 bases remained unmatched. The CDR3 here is CASSIKSGQIRSTDTQYF. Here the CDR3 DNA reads TGTGCCAGTAGTATAAAATCGGGACAGATACGAAGCACAGATACGCAGTATTTT. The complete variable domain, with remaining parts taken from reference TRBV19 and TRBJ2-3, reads DGGITQSPKYLFRKEGQNVTLSCEQNLNHDAMYWYRQDPGQGLRLIYYSQIVNDFQKGDIAEGYSVSREKKESFPLTVTSAQKNPTAFYLCASSIKSGQIRSTDTQYFGPGTRLTVL.

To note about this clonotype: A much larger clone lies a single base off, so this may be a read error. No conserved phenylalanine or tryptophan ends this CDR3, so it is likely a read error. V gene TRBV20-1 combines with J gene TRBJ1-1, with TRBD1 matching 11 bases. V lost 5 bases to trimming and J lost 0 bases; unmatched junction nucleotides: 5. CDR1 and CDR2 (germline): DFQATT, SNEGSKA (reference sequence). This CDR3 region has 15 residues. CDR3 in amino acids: CSAHGQGALNTEAFS. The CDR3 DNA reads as TGCAGTGCTCACGGACAGGGGGCTCTGAACACTGAAGCTTTCTCT.

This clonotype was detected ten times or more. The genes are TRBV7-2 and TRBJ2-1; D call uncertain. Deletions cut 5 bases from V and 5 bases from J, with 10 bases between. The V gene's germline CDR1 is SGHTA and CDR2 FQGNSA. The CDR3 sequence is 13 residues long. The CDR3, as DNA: TGTGCCAGCAGCCCCTTTACCAACAATGAGCAGTTCTTC. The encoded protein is CASSPFTNNEQFF.

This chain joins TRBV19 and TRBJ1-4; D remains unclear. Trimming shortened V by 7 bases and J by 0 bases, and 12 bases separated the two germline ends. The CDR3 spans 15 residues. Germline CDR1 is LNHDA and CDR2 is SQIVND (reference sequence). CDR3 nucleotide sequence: TGTGCCAGTAACAAACTAACAGCAACTAATGAAAAACTGTTTTTT. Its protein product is CASNKLTATNEKLFF.

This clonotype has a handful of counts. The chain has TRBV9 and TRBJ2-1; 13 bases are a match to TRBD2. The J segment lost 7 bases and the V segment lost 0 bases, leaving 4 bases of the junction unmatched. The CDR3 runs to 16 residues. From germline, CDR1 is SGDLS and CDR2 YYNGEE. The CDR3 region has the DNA TGTGCCAGCAGCGTAGATGGGACTAGCGGGGCAAATGAGCAGTTCTTC. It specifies CASSVDGTSGANEQFF.

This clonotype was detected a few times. The CDR3 nucleotides read TGCGCCAGCCGCCGGGACTACCCATCCTACGAGCAGTACTTC. Its translation is CASRRDYPSYEQYF. This chain uses TRBV5-1 with TRBJ2-7; TRBD2 matches at 7 bases. V was pared by 7 bases and J by 1 base, with 8 bases of the junction left unmatched. CDR1 and CDR2 (germline): SGHRS, YFSETQ. The CDR3 is 14 amino acids.

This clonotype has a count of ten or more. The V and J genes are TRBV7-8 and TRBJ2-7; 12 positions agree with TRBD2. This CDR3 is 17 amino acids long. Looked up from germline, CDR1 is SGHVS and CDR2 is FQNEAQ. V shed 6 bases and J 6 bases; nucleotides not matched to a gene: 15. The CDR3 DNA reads TGTGCCAGCAGAATTCTAGCGGGAGGGCTTCGGGGCGGCGAGCAGTACTTC. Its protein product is CASRILAGGLRGGEQYF.

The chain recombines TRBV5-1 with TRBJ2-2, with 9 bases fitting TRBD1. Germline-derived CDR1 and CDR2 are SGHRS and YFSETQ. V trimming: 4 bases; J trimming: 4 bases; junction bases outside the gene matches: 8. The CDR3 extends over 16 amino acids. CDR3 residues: CASSRSGTGSTGELFF. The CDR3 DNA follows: TGCGCCAGCAGCCGCTCCGGGACAGGGTCCACCGGGGAGCTGTTTTTT.

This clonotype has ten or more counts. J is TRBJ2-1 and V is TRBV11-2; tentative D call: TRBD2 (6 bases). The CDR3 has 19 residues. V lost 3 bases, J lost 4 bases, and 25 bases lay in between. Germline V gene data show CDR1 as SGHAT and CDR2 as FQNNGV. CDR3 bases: TGTGCCAGCAGCTTCCCCGCGGGAACTCCGATTTCTATTTACAATGAGCAGTTCTTC. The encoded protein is CASSFPAGTPISIYNEQFF. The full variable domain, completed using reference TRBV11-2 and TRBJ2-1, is EAGVAQSPRYKIIEKRQSVAFWCNPISGHATLYWYQQILGQGPKLLIQFQNNGVVDDSQLPKDRFSAERLKGVDSTLKIQPAKLEDSAVYLCASSFPAGTPISIYNEQFFGPGTRLTVL.

The CDR3 nucleotides read TGCAGTGCTAGTCTTGGGGGGGGCAATCAGCCCCAGCATTTT. Its protein is CSASLGGGNQPQHF. The rearrangement uses TRBV20-1 and TRBJ1-5; D may be TRBD1 (5 bases). This CDR3 spans 14 amino acids. Germline V lookup: CDR1 DFQATT, CDR2 SNEGSKA (reference sequence). V lost 3 bases to trimming and J lost 2 bases, with 11 bases between them.

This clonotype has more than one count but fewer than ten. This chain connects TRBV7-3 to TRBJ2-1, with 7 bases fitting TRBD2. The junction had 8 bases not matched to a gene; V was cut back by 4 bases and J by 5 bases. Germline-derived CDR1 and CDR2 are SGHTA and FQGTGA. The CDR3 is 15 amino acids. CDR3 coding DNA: TGTGCCAGCAGCTCCTCGGCTAGCGGAAACAATGAGCAGTTCTTC. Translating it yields CASSSSASGNNEQFF.

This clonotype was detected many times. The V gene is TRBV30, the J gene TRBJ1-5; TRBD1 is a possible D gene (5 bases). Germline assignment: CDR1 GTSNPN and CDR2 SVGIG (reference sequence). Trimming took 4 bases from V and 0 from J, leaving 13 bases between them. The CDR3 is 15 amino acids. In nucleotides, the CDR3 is TGTGCCTGGAACCAAGACAGCAATAGCAATCAGCCCCAGCATTTT. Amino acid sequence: CAWNQDSNSNQPQHF.

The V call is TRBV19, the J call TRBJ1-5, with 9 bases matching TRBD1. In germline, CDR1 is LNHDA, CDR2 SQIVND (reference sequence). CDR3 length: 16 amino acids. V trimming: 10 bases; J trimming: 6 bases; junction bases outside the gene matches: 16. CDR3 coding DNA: TGTGCCACCCATACTTCGGACAGGGGTAATAGTCAGCCCCAGCATTTT. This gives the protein CATHTSDRGNSQPQHF.

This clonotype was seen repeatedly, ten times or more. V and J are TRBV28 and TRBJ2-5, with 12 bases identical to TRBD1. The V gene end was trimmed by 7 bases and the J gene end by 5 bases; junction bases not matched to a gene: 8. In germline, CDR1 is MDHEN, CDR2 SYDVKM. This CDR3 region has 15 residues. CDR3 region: CASTWDRGLQETQYF. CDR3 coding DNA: TGTGCCAGCACCTGGGACAGGGGGCTTCAGGAGACCCAGTACTTC.